This T cell receptor (beta chain) was sequenced during a study of cytomegalovirus exposure and HLA in healthy donors. Study at large: Roughly 80 million unique TCRs from HLA-typed donors made up an early data release. The study's findings and limits: Presence/absence comparisons presumed near-even sequencing depth among donors. TCR beta chain V- and J-gene trimming was linked, in a later analysis, to a missense variant in DCLRE1C.

On this clone: The target antigen is unknown.

With 60 Vbeta and 13 Jbeta primers, the PCR was carried out. Sequenced by immunoSEQ multiplex PCR; TCRdb stores in-frame clones only, minus some. This sample yields around 140,000 clones, of which around 79% are seen a single time; roughly 3.8% belongs to the top ten. CDR3 length: 15 residues. The V gene lost 0 bases and the J gene lost 1 base, with 10 bases spanning the gap. Germline V gives CDR1 SGDLS, CDR2 YYNGEE. This clonotype was obtained from a male donor in good health and CMV-seronegative. Sequenced material: PBMCs. This chain links TRBV9 with TRBJ1-1; D uncertain. CDR3 sequence reads: CASSVGAVKNTEAFF. The CDR3 coding sequence is TGTGCCAGCAGCGTAGGGGCTGTGAAGAACACTGAAGCTTTCTTT.